This T cell receptor beta chain derives from a study of patients and donors after allogeneic stem cell transplantation. Concerning this clonotype itself: It may be a read error: a sequence one base away is much more abundant. The CDR3 does not close with the conserved phenylalanine or tryptophan, likely indicating a read error.

Trimming pared 1 base from V and 5 bases from J, leaving 5 bases between. CDR3 length: 12 amino acids. TCRdb fed the RT-PCR reads into MiXCR, producing one record per CDR3 protein. Among about a million distinct CDR3 sequences listed, around 17% were seen once. The material sequenced was blood, either unsorted or a sorted T cell fraction (not recorded which). This clonotype was sampled from a human donor who was either an allogeneic HSCT recipient or a stem cell or donor lymphocyte infusion donor (not recorded which). It is not recorded whose cells these are; they may come from a transplant donor. This chain links TRBV12-3 or TRBV12-4 with TRBJ2-5; D remains ambiguous. In nucleotides, the CDR3 is TGTGCCAGCAGTTTAGTTTCTGAGACCCAGTACTCC. Translated, it gives CASSLVSETQYS.